Listed here are 4 T cell receptor beta chains from one sample, sequenced in a study of cytomegalovirus exposure and HLA in healthy donors. Use of 60 Vbeta and 13 Jbeta primers characterized the PCR. Repertoires were generated with immunoSEQ multiplex PCR, while TCRdb's copy carries only in-frame clones and drops some. The repertoire consists of tens of thousands of clones, with about 85% occurring once and the leading ten covering 1% to 1.5%. Material: PBMCs. The receptors come from a girl aged 2 to 9 in good health and CMV-seropositive.

The chain recombines TRBV7-8 with TRBJ1-3; weak D call: TRBD1 (5 bases). V dropped 5 bases and J dropped 3 bases, with 17 bases sitting between them. This CDR3 contains 16 residues. Germline lookup yields CDR1 SGHVS and CDR2 FQNEAQ. DNA for the CDR3: TGTGCCAGCAGCATCAGGGCAGTGGGTATTGGAAACACCATATATTTT. Its translation is CASSIRAVGIGNTIYF.

The gene calls are TRBV10-3 and TRBJ2-3; a possible D gene is TRBD2 (6 bases). Trimming removed 7 bases from V and 0 bases from J, with 17 bases in between. The germline V gene encodes CDR1 ENHRY and CDR2 SYGVKD. The CDR3 loop spans 16 amino acids. CDR3 sequence reads: CAITDLSGRSTDTQYF. The DNA for the CDR3 is TGTGCCATCACCGACCTTAGCGGAAGAAGCACAGATACGCAGTATTTT.

V is TRBV28 and J is TRBJ2-7; 8 nucleotides align to TRBD1. Germline loops: CDR1 MDHEN, CDR2 SYDVKM. Trimming at V came to 3 bases and at J to 7 bases, leaving 14 bases not matched to a gene. CDR3 length equals 16 residues. DNA for the CDR3: TGTGCCAGCAGTTTGCCAAGGACAGGGATAGGAAATGAGCAGTACTTC. Translating gives CASSLPRTGIGNEQYF.

This clone appeared once. The genes are TRBV5-4 and TRBJ1-2; a weak D match, TRBD1 (6 bases). V was trimmed by 1 base and J by 4 bases, leaving 17 bases between them. The germline gives CDR1 SGHNT, CDR2 YYREEE (reference sequence). The CDR3 contains 16 residues. CDR3 region: CASSLRDGGGLYGYTF. The CDR3 DNA reads as TGTGCCAGCAGCTTGAGAGATGGGGGGGGCCTCTATGGCTACACCTTC.